This T cell receptor (beta chain) originates from a study of shared clonotypes between healthy human individuals. Measured with immunoSEQ multiplex PCR; TCRdb has only the in-frame clones, and not every one. The sample gives 2 million to 2.5 million clones, 80% to 95% of which show up once; about 0.41% is in the top ten. The receptor was isolated from a young man in good health. Some clones in this sample may be carry-over from other donors' samples. The sequenced material came from naive CD4+ T cells from PBMCs. Subset specified: CD45RA+ positively selected.

The CDR3 nucleotides read TGTGCCAGCAGCCGGTCGGGGGAGGGTTACTACAATGAGCAGTTCTTC. This encodes CASSRSGEGYYNEQFF. V and J are TRBV28 and TRBJ2-1; TRBD2 agrees at 7 bases. From germline, CDR1 is MDHEN and CDR2 SYDVKM. This CDR3 comprises 16 residues. J lost 3 bases, V lost 6 bases, and 11 bases had no gene match.